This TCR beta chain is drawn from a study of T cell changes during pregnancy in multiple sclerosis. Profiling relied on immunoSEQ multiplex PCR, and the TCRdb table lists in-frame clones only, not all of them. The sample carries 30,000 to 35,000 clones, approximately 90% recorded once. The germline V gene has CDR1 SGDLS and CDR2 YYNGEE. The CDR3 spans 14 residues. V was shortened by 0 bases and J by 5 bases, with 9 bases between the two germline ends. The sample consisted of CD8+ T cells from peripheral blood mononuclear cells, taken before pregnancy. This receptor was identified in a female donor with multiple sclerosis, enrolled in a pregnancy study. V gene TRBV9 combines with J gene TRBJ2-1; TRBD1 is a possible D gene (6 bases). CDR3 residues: CASSVGGRDNEQFF. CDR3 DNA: TGTGCCAGCAGCGTAGGGGGGCGGGACAATGAGCAGTTCTTC. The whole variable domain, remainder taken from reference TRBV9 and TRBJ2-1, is DSGVTQTPKHLITATGQRVTLRCSPRSGDLSVYWYQQSLDQGLQFLIQYYNGEERAKGNILERFSAQQFPDLHSELNLSSLELGDSALYFCASSVGGRDNEQFFGPGTRLTVL.